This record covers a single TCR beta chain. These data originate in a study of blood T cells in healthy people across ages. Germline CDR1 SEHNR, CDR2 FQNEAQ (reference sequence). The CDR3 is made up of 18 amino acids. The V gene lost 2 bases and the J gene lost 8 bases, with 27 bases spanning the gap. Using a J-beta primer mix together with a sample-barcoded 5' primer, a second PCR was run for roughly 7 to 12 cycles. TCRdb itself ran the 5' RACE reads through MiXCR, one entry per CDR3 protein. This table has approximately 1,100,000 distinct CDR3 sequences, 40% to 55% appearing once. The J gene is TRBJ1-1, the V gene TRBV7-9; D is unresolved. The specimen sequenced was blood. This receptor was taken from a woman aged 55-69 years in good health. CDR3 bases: TGTGCCAGCAGCTTATTGGCCGACCTACCCCTACCACAGATGGAAGCTTTCTTT. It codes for CASSLLADLPLPQMEAFF.